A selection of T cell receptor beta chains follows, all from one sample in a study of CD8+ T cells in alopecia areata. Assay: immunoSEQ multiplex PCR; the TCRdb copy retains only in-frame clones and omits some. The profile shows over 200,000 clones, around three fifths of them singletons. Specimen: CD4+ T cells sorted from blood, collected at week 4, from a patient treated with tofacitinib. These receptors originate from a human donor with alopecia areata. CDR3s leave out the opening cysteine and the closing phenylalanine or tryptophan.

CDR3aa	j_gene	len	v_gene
ASSSQGYQETQY	TRBJ2-5	12	TRBV7-9
ASNGGNMNTEAF	TRBJ1-1	12	TRBV2
ATSRNGAYQETQY	TRBJ2-5	13	TRBV2
AISDGRDNQPQH	TRBJ1-5	12	TRBV10-3
ASSEQDPRETQY	TRBJ2-5	12	TRBV2
ASSSPGTSKGTGELF	TRBJ2-2	15	TRBV5-4
AWTRTSGGPASNEQF	TRBJ2-1	15	TRBV30
ASSFDFQETQY	TRBJ2-5	11	TRBV5-6
ASSRVLAGGYEQY	TRBJ2-7	13	TRBV4-3
ASSLGQQETQY	TRBJ2-5	11	TRBV7-9
ASSLLSRNIQY	TRBJ2-4	11	TRBV13
ASSVGILAYNEQF	TRBJ2-1	13	TRBV9
ASRQGGDGELF	TRBJ2-2	11	TRBV5-1